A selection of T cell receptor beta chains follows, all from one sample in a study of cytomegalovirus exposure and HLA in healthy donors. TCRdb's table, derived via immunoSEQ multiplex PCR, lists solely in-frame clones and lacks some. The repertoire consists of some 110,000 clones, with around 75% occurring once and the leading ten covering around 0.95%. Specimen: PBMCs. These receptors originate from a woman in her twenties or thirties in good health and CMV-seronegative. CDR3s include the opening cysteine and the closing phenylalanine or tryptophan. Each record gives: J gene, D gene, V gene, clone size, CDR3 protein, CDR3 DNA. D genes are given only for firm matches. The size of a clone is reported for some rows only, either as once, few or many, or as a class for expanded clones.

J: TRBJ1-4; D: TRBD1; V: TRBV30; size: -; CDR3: CACRDRGRTSTNEKLFF; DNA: TGTGCCTGCCGGGACAGGGGACGGACTTCAACTAATGAAAAACTGTTTTTT
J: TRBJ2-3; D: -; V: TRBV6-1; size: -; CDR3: CASSGSLTGAVGGTQYF; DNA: TGTGCCAGCAGTGGCTCTCTCACAGGGGCCGTCGGGGGTACGCAGTATTTT
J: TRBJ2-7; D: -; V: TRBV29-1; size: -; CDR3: CSVEDPGRRYEQYF; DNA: TGCAGCGTTGAAGACCCGGGAAGAAGATACGAGCAGTACTTC
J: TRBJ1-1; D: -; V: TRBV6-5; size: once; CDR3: CASSPLRGTEAFF; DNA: TGTGCCAGCAGTCCATTAAGGGGCACTGAAGCTTTCTTT
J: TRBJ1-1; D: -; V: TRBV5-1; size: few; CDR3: CASSLGGYEAFF; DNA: TGCGCCAGCAGCTTAGGAGGCTATGAAGCTTTCTTT
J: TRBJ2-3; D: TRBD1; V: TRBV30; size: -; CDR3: CASVGLGQGSFLYPDTQYF; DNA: TGTGCCTCGGTAGGGTTAGGACAGGGTTCTTTCCTTTATCCAGATACGCAGTATTTT
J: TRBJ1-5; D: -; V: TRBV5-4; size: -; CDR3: CASSLKPGSSNQPQHF; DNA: TGTGCCAGCAGCTTGAAACCCGGGAGTAGCAATCAGCCCCAGCATTTT
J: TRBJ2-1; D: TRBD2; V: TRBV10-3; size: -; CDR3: CAISENPGLGFNEQFF; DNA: TGTGCCATCAGTGAGAATCCGGGACTAGGTTTCAATGAGCAGTTCTTC
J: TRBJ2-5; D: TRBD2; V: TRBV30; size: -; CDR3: CAWRRRELPETQYF; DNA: TGTGCCTGGAGGAGGCGGGAGCTGCCCGAGACCCAGTACTTC
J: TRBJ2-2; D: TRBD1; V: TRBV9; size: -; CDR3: CASSGQGALNTGELFF; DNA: TGTGCCAGCAGCGGACAGGGGGCTCTAAACACCGGGGAGCTGTTTTTT
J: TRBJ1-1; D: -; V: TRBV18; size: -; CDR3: CASSPGAQNTEAFF; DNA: TGTGCCAGCTCACCAGGGGCCCAGAACACTGAAGCTTTCTTT
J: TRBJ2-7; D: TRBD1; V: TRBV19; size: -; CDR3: CASSPWTGKDEQYF; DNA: TGTGCCAGTAGCCCTTGGACAGGCAAGGACGAGCAGTACTTC
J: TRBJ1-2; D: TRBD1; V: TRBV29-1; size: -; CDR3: CSVAGDSFYGYTF; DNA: TGCAGCGTCGCCGGGGACAGCTTCTATGGCTACACCTTC
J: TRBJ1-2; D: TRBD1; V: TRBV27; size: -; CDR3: CASSSNRDRAYGYTF; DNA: TGTGCCAGCAGTTCGAACCGGGACAGGGCCTATGGCTACACCTTC
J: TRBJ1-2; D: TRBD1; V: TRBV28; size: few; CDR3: CASSLYTGAPDHYGYTF; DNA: TGTGCCAGCAGTTTATATACAGGGGCCCCCGACCACTATGGCTACACCTTC
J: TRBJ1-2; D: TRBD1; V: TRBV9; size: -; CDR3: CASSATPQGEVYGYTF; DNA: TGTGCCAGCAGCGCGACTCCTCAGGGGGAAGTCTATGGCTACACCTTC
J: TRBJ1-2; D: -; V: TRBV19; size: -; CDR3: CASSIDLLGPENYGYTF; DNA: TGTGCCAGTAGTATAGATCTACTCGGTCCGGAGAACTATGGCTACACCTTC
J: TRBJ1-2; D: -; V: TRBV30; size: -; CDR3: CAWSRGTNYGYTF; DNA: TGTGCCTGGAGTCGAGGGACAAACTATGGCTACACCTTC
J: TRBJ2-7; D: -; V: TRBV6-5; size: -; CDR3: CASSLGQSSYEQYF; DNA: TGTGCCAGCAGTCTGGGGCAGAGCTCCTACGAGCAGTACTTC
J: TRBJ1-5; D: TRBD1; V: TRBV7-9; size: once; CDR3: CASSASGGERQPQHF; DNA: TGTGCCAGCAGCGCTTCAGGGGGCGAGAGGCAGCCCCAGCATTTT
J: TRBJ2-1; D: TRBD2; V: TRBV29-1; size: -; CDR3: CSVDGLAGGSTNNYNEQFF; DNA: TGCAGCGTTGACGGACTAGCGGGAGGGTCCACTAACAACTACAATGAGCAGTTCTTC
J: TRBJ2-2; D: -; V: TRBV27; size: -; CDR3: CASTRGRTTGELFF; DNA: TGTGCCAGCACGAGAGGGAGGACCACCGGGGAGCTGTTTTTT
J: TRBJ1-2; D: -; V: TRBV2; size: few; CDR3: CASSGQVPGYTF; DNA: TGTGCCAGCAGTGGACAGGTACCGGGCTACACCTTC
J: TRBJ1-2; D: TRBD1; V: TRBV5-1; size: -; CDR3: CASSSVNWTGRTYGYTF; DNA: TGCGCCAGCAGCTCGGTGAATTGGACAGGAAGAACCTATGGCTACACCTTC
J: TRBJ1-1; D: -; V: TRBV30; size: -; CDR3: CAWSVHAGVTEAFF; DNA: TGTGCCTGGAGTGTACACGCAGGGGTGACTGAAGCTTTCTTT
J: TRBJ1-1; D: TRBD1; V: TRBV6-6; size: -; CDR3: CASSTGQGGTEAFF; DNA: TGTGCCAGCAGTACAGGACAGGGAGGGACTGAAGCTTTCTTT
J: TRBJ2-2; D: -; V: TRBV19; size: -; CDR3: CASSIDGGLYTGELFF; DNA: TGTGCCAGTAGTATAGATGGGGGACTTTACACCGGGGAGCTGTTTTTT
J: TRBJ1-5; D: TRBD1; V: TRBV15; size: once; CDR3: CATSRDGQGNQPQHF; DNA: TGTGCCACCAGCAGAGATGGACAGGGCAATCAGCCCCAGCATTTT
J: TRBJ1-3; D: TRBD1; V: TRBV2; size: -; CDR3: CASKGQNSGNTIYF; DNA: TGTGCCAGCAAGGGACAGAACTCTGGAAACACCATATATTTT
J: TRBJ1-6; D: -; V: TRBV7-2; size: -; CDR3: CASSLVEQPNSPLHF; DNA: TGTGCCAGCAGCTTAGTAGAACAGCCTAATTCACCCCTCCACTTT
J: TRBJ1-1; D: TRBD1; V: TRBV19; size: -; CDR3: CASSIEGDSGLYTEAFF; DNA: TGTGCCAGTAGTATAGAAGGGGACAGTGGTTTGTACACTGAAGCTTTCTTT
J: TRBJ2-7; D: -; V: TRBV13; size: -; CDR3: CASSIQGISYEQYF; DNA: TGTGCCAGCAGCATACAGGGTATCTCCTACGAGCAGTACTTC
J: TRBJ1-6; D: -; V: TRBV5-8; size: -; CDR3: CASSHDSLNSPLHF; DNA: TGTGCCAGCAGCCATGACAGCCTGAACTCACCCCTCCACTTT
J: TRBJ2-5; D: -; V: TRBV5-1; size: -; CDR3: CASSLLPLDRQYQETQYF; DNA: TGCGCCAGCAGCTTGCTCCCTTTAGACAGGCAATACCAAGAGACCCAGTACTTC
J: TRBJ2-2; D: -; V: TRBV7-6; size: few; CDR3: CASSFKGTGELFF; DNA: TGTGCCAGCAGCTTTAAGGGGACCGGGGAGCTGTTTTTT
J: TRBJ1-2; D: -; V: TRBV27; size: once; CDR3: CASSYGGYTF; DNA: TGTGCCAGCAGTTACGGGGGCTACACCTTC
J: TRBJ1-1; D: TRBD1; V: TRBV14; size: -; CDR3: CASSPRTGGRTEAFF; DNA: TGTGCCAGCAGTCCCAGGACAGGGGGACGTACTGAAGCTTTCTTT
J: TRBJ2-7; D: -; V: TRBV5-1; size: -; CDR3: CASSFLADSYEQYF; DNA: TGCGCCAGCAGCTTTTTAGCGGACTCCTACGAGCAGTACTTC
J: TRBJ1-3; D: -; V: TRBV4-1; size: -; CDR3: CASSQEPQALSGNTIYF; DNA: TGCGCCAGCAGCCAAGAACCACAGGCCCTCTCTGGAAACACCATATATTTT
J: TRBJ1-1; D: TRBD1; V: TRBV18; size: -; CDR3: CASSPRTGEGTEAFF; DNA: TGTGCCAGCTCACCAAGGACAGGGGAGGGCACTGAAGCTTTCTTT
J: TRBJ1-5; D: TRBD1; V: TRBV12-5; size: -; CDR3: CASGVATGSNQPQHF; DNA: TGTGCTAGTGGTGTGGCGACAGGGAGCAATCAGCCCCAGCATTTT
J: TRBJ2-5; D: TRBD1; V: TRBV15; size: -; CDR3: CATSSQQGLEETQYF; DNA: TGTGCCACCAGCTCCCAACAGGGGCTAGAAGAGACCCAGTACTTC
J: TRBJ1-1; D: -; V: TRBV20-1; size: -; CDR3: CSARGSTEAFF; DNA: TGCAGTGCTAGGGGGAGCACTGAAGCTTTCTTT
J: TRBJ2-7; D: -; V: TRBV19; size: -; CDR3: CASSINGGAEQYF; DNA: TGTGCCAGTAGTATAAATGGGGGGGCCGAGCAGTACTTC
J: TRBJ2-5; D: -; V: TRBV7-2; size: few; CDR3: CASRPRGAGETQYF; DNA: TGTGCCAGCAGGCCCCGGGGGGCGGGGGAGACCCAGTACTTC
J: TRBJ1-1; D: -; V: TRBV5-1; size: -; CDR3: CASSLTTVNTEAFF; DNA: TGCGCCAGCAGCTTGACAACAGTAAACACTGAAGCTTTCTTT
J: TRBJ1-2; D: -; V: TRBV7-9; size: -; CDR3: CASSLDAGMGYTF; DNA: TGTGCCAGCAGCTTAGATGCGGGGATGGGCTACACCTTC
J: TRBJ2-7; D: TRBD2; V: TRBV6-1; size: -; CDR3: CASSALAAYYEQYF; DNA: TGTGCCAGCAGTGCACTAGCGGCTTACTACGAGCAGTACTTC
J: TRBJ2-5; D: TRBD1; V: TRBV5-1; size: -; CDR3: CASRSQGAGETQYF; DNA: TGCGCCAGCAGATCTCAGGGGGCGGGGGAGACCCAGTACTTC
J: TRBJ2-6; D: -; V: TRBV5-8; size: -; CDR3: CASSLNRFLSGANVLTF; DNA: TGTGCCAGCAGCTTGAACAGGTTCCTCTCTGGGGCCAACGTCCTGACTTTC
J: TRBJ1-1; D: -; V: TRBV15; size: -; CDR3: CATSRGVTVNTEAFF; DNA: TGTGCCACCAGCAGAGGGGTGACAGTGAACACTGAAGCTTTCTTT
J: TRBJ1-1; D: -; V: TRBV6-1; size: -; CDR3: CASTDTSMNTEAFF; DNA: TGTGCCAGCACCGACACCTCTATGAACACTGAAGCTTTCTTT
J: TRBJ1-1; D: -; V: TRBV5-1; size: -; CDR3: CASSPPAGHTEAFF; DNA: TGCGCCAGCAGCCCGCCGGCAGGGCACACTGAAGCTTTCTTT